This TCR beta chain was recorded in a study of T cell responses to AZD1222 COVID-19 vaccine (dated by TCRdb to about 2021). Broadly, across the study: TCR sequencing was performed for more than 230 trial participants, of whom about 200 were given two doses of AZD1222 and some 26 were given two doses of MenACWY control vaccine. Trial participants were enrolled into age subgroups of 18-55, 56-69 and 70-plus years, which contained around 150, 28 and 57 TCR-sequenced participants, respectively. Results the study describes overall, beyond this receptor: CD4 TCRs associated with the vaccine covered the entire spike protein, and the dominant responses were in regions 160-218 and 743-854. Participants were mostly white British, with more females than males. The authors suggested clonal diversity may have been underestimated. Reportedly, close to half of the unique spike-specific TCRs recognized epitopes lying outside the regions that are mutated in the B.1.351 and B.1.1.7 variants. In the small 56-69-year group, the increase in depth fell short of significance, most likely because of low power. No day 14 peak-response samples were available, so repertoires were characterized only after the peak T cell response. Spike-specific TCR breadth and depth rose significantly after two AZD1222 doses compared with day 0 and with MenACWY recipients. Conclusions about previously exposed vaccinees are limited, since just five or six AZD1222 recipients were seropositive for SARS-CoV-2 at baseline.

The CDR3 regions of human TCRbeta chains were analyzed by immunosequencing. Per the original workflow: Repertoire TCRs were matched against a reference library of SARS-CoV-2-specific TCRs generated with the MIRA antigen-specificity platform. Breadth was defined as the fraction of unique TCRs that were SARS-CoV-2-associated. Depth was defined as the fraction of total T cells that were SARS-CoV-2-associated. Using the MIRA data, every spike-specific TCR was mapped to the spike region that the TCR reacted to and assigned to either a CD4 or a CD8 class. Log10-transformed breadth and depth values were compared by one-way ANOVA with Sidak's multiple comparisons tests. The immuneACCESS repertoire file appears here via TCRdb, limited to in-frame rearrangements. These files lack a portion of the clones; in checked studies, under half of the deficit traces to unresolved V genes, and the cause of the others is not known. The V and J calls and clone size were taken over from that table, and D and trimming were inferred from the DNA. Counted in this sample were some 150,000 clones; 70% to 90% of them appeared once. Roughly 7% of the sample belongs to the ten largest clones.

The time point tag for this specimen amounts to: sample from adult after SARS-CoV-2 infection, after symptom onset. A couple of convalescent COVID-19 patients, sampled after symptom onset from adults with prior SARS-CoV-2 infection, were also TCR-sequenced for comparison. Looking up the germline V gene yields CDR1 SQVTM and CDR2 ANQGSEA. Trimming removed 8 bases from V and 7 bases from J; the gene matches leave 10 bases unexplained. The CDR3 has 12 amino acids, counting the end cysteine and phenylalanine. Here the CDR3 DNA is all that survives: 36 bases in frame from base 1. Regarding this clone: Its antigen is currently not known. Within one base of it there is no much larger clone, and no base qualities were kept.

The TCR sequence derives from an adult who had recovered from COVID-19. The material sequenced was peripheral blood, taken after recovery from COVID-19. This receptor chain uses TRBV29-1 and TRBJ1-2; the junction holds 7 bases that match TRBD1. CDR3 sequence: CSLRTGQGGYTF. The base sequence is TGCAGCTTGAGGACAGGTCAGGGTGGCTACACCTTC.